The rows below give T cell receptor beta chains drawn from one sample of a study of neurological immune-mediated disorders. A single record per CDR3 protein comes from TCRdb applying MiXCR to the 5' RACE reads. Of approximately 70,000 distinct CDR3 sequences in the sample, roughly a tenth are singletons; the top ten hold approximately 9.7%. What was sequenced was PBMCs. Every receptor here comes from a young man in good health. Each CDR3 is given with its conserved first and last residue. A D gene is named only where the DNA matches it firmly. Rows give clone size only sometimes, using once, few, many, or a class for an expanded clone.

v_gene	j_gene	d_gene	abundance	CDR3nt	CDR3aa
TRBV7-3	TRBJ2-2	TRBD2	many	TGTGCCAGCAGCTTACTCGGGGGGGAGAACGGGGAGCTGTTTTTT	CASSLLGGENGELFF
TRBV24-1	TRBJ1-1	TRBD1	NA	TGTGCCACCAGAAGGACAGGGAATTTTAACACTGAAGCTTTCTTT	CATRRTGNFNTEAFF
TRBV6-4	TRBJ2-7	NA	NA	TGTGCTAGCAGTGACTCTAGTCGGCAATCCTACGAGCAGTACTTC	CASSDSSRQSYEQYF
TRBV9	TRBJ1-1	TRBD1	many	TGTGCCAGCAGCGTAGGGACAGGGGTGAACACTGAAGCTTTCTTT	CASSVGTGVNTEAFF
TRBV20-1	TRBJ2-7	NA	few	TGCAGTGCTAGTCCCCAGCGTGAGGTCCACTTCTACGAGCAGTACTTC	CSASPQREVHFYEQYF
TRBV5-6	TRBJ2-4	NA	many	TGTGCCAGCAGCTTGGCCGCAGCCAAAAACATTCAGTACTTC	CASSLAAAKNIQYF
TRBV20-1	TRBJ1-5	NA	many	TGCAGTGCTCAGACCCCCGGGGTAGGACGTCAGCCCCAGCATTTT	CSAQTPGVGRQPQHF
TRBV20-1	TRBJ2-5	TRBD1	many	TGCAGTGCTAGGTATCAGGGGGTGGAGGAGACCCAGTACTTC	CSARYQGVEETQYF
TRBV7-9	TRBJ2-7	NA	many	TGTGCCAGCAGCTTAACCTCTTACGAGCAGTACTTC	CASSLTSYEQYF
TRBV20-1	TRBJ1-4	NA	few	TGCAGTGCAACCCGGGACGGAAATGAAAAACTGTTTTTT	CSATRDGNEKLFF
TRBV10-3	TRBJ2-7	NA	many	TGTGCCATCAACTTATCAGGGGTTAGCTACGAGCAGTACTTC	CAINLSGVSYEQYF
TRBV7-2	TRBJ2-4	NA	many	TGTGCCAGCAGCCAAAAGCACCCCGCCAAAAACATTCAGTACTTC	CASSQKHPAKNIQYF
TRBV24-1	TRBJ1-2	TRBD1	NA	TGTGCCACCAGTGATAACAGGGGGAGTGGATATGGCTACACCTTC	CATSDNRGSGYGYTF
TRBV6-2/TRBV6-3	TRBJ2-3	NA	many	TGTGCCAGCAGTTCTTCCGGGACAAGCCTTGCAGATACGCAGTATTTT	CASSSSGTSLADTQYF
TRBV10-3	TRBJ2-3	TRBD2	many	TGTGCCATCAGTCTGGGAGGGTATAGCACAGATACGCAGTATTTT	CAISLGGYSTDTQYF
TRBV12-3/TRBV12-4	TRBJ1-2	TRBD1	many	TGTGCCAGCAGCCCCGTCCCAGGGGGTACCTTCTATGGCTACACCTTC	CASSPVPGGTFYGYTF
TRBV29-1	TRBJ2-1	TRBD1	many	TGCAGCGTTGAAGTAGGCGACAGGGGCTATGAGCAGTTCTTC	CSVEVGDRGYEQFF
TRBV6-6	TRBJ2-3	NA	many	TGTGCCAGCAGGCGGAGCACAGATACGCAGTATTTT	CASRRSTDTQYF
TRBV14	TRBJ2-1	TRBD2	many	TGTGCCAGCAGCCAGTTAGCGGGGGGGGTTAATGAGCAGTTCTTC	CASSQLAGGVNEQFF
TRBV5-1	TRBJ2-3	NA	many	TGCGCCAGCACCCTACGGGTCAGCACAGATACGCAGTATTTT	CASTLRVSTDTQYF
TRBV7-6	TRBJ2-3	TRBD2	many	TGTGCCAGCAGTTTAGCGGGAGGTACCAGCACAGATACGCAGTATTTT	CASSLAGGTSTDTQYF
TRBV7-9	TRBJ2-2	NA	many	TGTGCCAGCAGACGACTTTCGACAGGGAACACCGGGGAGCTGTTTTTT	CASRRLSTGNTGELFF